The 10 T cell receptor beta chains given below trace back to one sample, sequenced in a study of cytomegalovirus exposure and HLA in healthy donors. Here immunoSEQ multiplex PCR was the method, and the copy in TCRdb shows in-frame clones only, minus some. The profile shows under 300,000 clones, 70% to 90% of them singletons. Specimen: PBMCs. The receptors were gathered from a woman aged 18-35 years in good health and CMV-seronegative.

This chain joins TRBV4-1 and TRBJ2-1; tentatively, D is TRBD2 (5 bases). Trimming removed 1 base at V and 7 bases at J, with 11 bases between. The CDR3 length is 14 residues. Germline V CDR1 and CDR2: MGHRA, YSYEKL. The CDR3 DNA follows: TGCGCCAGCAGCCAAGCCCTACTAGGAAATGAGCAGTTCTTC. Protein product: CASSQALLGNEQFF.

This clone has more than one count but fewer than ten. Other DNA sequences in this sample translate to the same CDR3. The chain carries TRBV27 and TRBJ1-1; D perhaps matches TRBD1 (6 bases). Germline CDR1 is MNHEY and CDR2 is SMNVEV (reference sequence). The CDR3 is made up of 12 amino acids. The germline V and J ends were trimmed by 6 bases and 1 base, with 6 bases remaining between them. CDR3 sequence (DNA): TGTGCCAGCAGGACAGGGAACACTGAAGCTTTCTTT. Its translation: CASRTGNTEAFF.

This clone was picked up a small number of times. The chain recombines TRBV5-1 with TRBJ1-6, with D perhaps matching TRBD1 (6 bases). There are 16 residues in the CDR3. The V gene's germline CDR1 is SGHRS and CDR2 YFSETQ. V gave up 1 base and J gave up 8 bases, with 16 bases separating them. The CDR3 loop is CASSLWAQNRDSPLHF. CDR3 in DNA: TGCGCCAGCAGCTTGTGGGCGCAGAACAGGGATTCACCCCTCCACTTT.

The genes are TRBV5-4 and TRBJ2-2; TRBD1 is a possible D gene (6 bases). The CDR3 loop spans 14 amino acids. V was trimmed by 4 bases and J by 7 bases, leaving 14 bases between them. Per the germline V gene, CDR1 is SGHNT and CDR2 is YYREEE (reference sequence). CDR3 amino acids: CASSHLQGFGELFF. CDR3 sequence (DNA): TGTGCCAGCAGCCACTTGCAGGGGTTCGGGGAGCTGTTTTTT.

The chain couples TRBV10-1 to TRBJ2-1; D is perhaps TRBD1 (6 bases). Germline V gene sequence: CDR1 WNHNN, CDR2 SYGVQD (reference sequence). The CDR3 runs to 17 residues. The ends were cut back, 0 bases at V and 7 bases at J, with 19 bases in the middle. As DNA, the CDR3 is TGCGCCAGCAGTGAGTCCCTCGGAGCTCAAAGGGGGAATGAGCAGTTCTTC. The encoded protein is CASSESLGAQRGNEQFF.

The chain has TRBV6-4 and TRBJ2-1; D might be TRBD1 (6 bases). The CDR3 runs 15 residues. V lost 5 bases and J 2 bases, leaving 13 bases between the germline ends. Germline CDR1 reads MRHNA; CDR2 reads SNTAGT. This chain's CDR3 is CASSSRGTTYNEQFF. CDR3 DNA sequence: TGTGCCAGCAGTAGCAGGGGAACCACCTACAATGAGCAGTTCTTC.

This chain connects TRBV11-1 to TRBJ2-5, with 9 bases that match TRBD1. In germline, CDR1 is SGHAT, CDR2 FQDESV (reference sequence). V gave up 1 base and J gave up 3 bases; unmatched junction bases: 6. The CDR3 is 16 amino acids. CDR3 sequence: CASSLGNRGREETQYF. Here the CDR3 DNA reads TGTGCCAGCAGCTTAGGAAACAGGGGGCGGGAAGAGACCCAGTACTTC.

V usage is TRBV2 and J usage is TRBJ1-4; 8 bases line up with TRBD1. The germline V gene encodes CDR1 SNHLY and CDR2 FYNNEI. V trimming: 1 base; J trimming: 4 bases; junction bases outside the gene matches: 11. The CDR3 extends over 18 amino acids. CDR3 bases: TGTGCCAGCAGTGAAGTGGCCGCAGGGGGCATCGGTAATGAAAAACTGTTTTTT. Translation gives CASSEVAAGGIGNEKLFF.

V gene TRBV14 combines with J gene TRBJ2-7, with TRBD1 matching over 10 bases. The trim removed 3 bases at V and 4 bases at J, leaving 15 bases unmatched. CDR3 length equals 18 residues. The germline V gene has CDR1 SGHDN and CDR2 FVKESK. This chain's CDR3 is CASSHSTAGTGVWYEQYF. CDR3 coding DNA: TGTGCCAGCAGCCACTCCACAGCCGGGACAGGGGTTTGGTACGAGCAGTACTTC.

The genes are TRBV5-6 and TRBJ2-7; 9 nucleotides line up with TRBD2. V was clipped by 3 bases and J by 0 bases; unmatched bases: 10. Germline CDR1 is SGHDT and CDR2 is YYEEEE. CDR3 size: 17 residues. CDR3 sequence (DNA): TGTGCCAGCAGCTATGTGACGGTAGCGGGAGACTCCTACGAGCAGTACTTC. Encoded protein: CASSYVTVAGDSYEQYF.